This T cell receptor (beta chain) stems from a study of T-cell memory formation after mild COVID-19. MiXCR, applied by TCRdb to the 5' RACE reads, yields one record per CDR3 protein. Of 200,000 to 250,000 distinct CDR3 sequences listed, 7.5% to 10% are singletons. The table lists this clonotype with a few counts. Material for sequencing was PBMCs or a T cell subset sorted from them (not recorded which). The receptor was derived from a man between 18 and 29 years old who had mild COVID-19 (a few samples of this study predate the infection). Cell type and time point are not known.

The CDR3 sequence is CASSLRWTSGGAPANEQFF. The CDR3 DNA reads as TGTGCCAGCAGTCTTCGCTGGACTAGCGGGGGGGCCCCCGCGAATGAGCAGTTCTTC. The V call is TRBV7-9, the J call TRBJ2-1; 15 nucleotides line up with TRBD2. The CDR3 has 19 residues. CDR1 is SEHNR, CDR2 FQNEAQ, per germline (reference sequence). The V gene end was trimmed by 6 bases and the J gene end by 7 bases; junction bases not matched to a gene: 16.